Listed below are T cell receptor beta chains from one sample, sequenced in a study of long-term antiretroviral therapy in people with HIV. Using immunoSEQ multiplex PCR, the repertoire was profiled, and TCRdb retains in-frame clones only, with some absent. The sample consists of tens of thousands of clones, approximately 80% of them appearing once. Sequences were derived from unsorted PBMCs, sampled 3.4 years after starting antiretroviral therapy. All receptors come from a man aged 25-45 years with HIV. Both conserved end residues are part of each CDR3. A D gene is named only where the DNA matches it firmly. Clone size appears in some rows only: once, few, many, or a class for an expanded clone.

CDR3aa: CASSQLAGSFEQYF
CDR3nt: TGTGCCAGCAGCCAGTTAGCGGGATCTTTCGAGCAGTACTTC
abundance: .
d_gene: TRBD2
j_gene: TRBJ2-7
v_gene: TRBV11-2

CDR3aa: CASSMASTEAFF
CDR3nt: TGTGCCAGTAGTATGGCCTCCACTGAAGCTTTCTTT
abundance: .
d_gene: .
j_gene: TRBJ1-1
v_gene: TRBV19

CDR3aa: CASSLGQGSNYGYTF
CDR3nt: TGTGCCAGCAGCCTCGGACAGGGTTCAAACTATGGCTACACCTTC
abundance: .
d_gene: TRBD1
j_gene: TRBJ1-2
v_gene: TRBV13

CDR3aa: CASSFSGHGNEQFF
CDR3nt: TGTGCCAGCAGCTTTTCGGGACATGGAAATGAGCAGTTCTTC
abundance: once
d_gene: .
j_gene: TRBJ2-1
v_gene: TRBV13

CDR3aa: CATSRAWDNNEQFF
CDR3nt: TGTGCCACCAGCAGGGCCTGGGACAACAATGAGCAGTTCTTC
abundance: medium-sized
d_gene: .
j_gene: TRBJ2-1
v_gene: TRBV15

CDR3aa: CSVEVAEGSYEQYF
CDR3nt: TGCAGCGTTGAAGTGGCGGAGGGATCCTACGAGCAGTACTTC
abundance: .
d_gene: .
j_gene: TRBJ2-7
v_gene: TRBV29-1

CDR3aa: CSVEEGGNQPQHF
CDR3nt: TGCAGCGTTGAAGAGGGAGGGAATCAGCCCCAGCATTTT
abundance: few
d_gene: .
j_gene: TRBJ1-5
v_gene: TRBV29-1

CDR3aa: CASSRDEGATGELFF
CDR3nt: TGTGCCAGTAGTAGAGATGAGGGGGCCACCGGGGAGCTGTTTTTT
abundance: .
d_gene: TRBD1
j_gene: TRBJ2-2
v_gene: TRBV19

CDR3aa: CASSFPSGINEQFF
CDR3nt: TGCGCCAGCAGCTTTCCTAGCGGTATCAATGAGCAGTTCTTC
abundance: .
d_gene: TRBD2
j_gene: TRBJ2-1
v_gene: TRBV5-1

CDR3aa: CASSLAGGQNSGNTIYF
CDR3nt: TGTGCCAGCAGCTTAGCGGGGGGACAGAACTCTGGAAACACCATATATTTT
abundance: .
d_gene: TRBD1
j_gene: TRBJ1-3
v_gene: TRBV7-6

CDR3aa: CSVSRRGSKETQYF
CDR3nt: TGCAGCGTTTCCCGCCGGGGGAGTAAAGAGACCCAGTACTTC
abundance: .
d_gene: .
j_gene: TRBJ2-5
v_gene: TRBV29-1

CDR3aa: CASSVGHRNYEQYF
CDR3nt: TGTGCCAGCAGCGTGGGACACCGAAACTACGAGCAGTACTTC
abundance: .
d_gene: .
j_gene: TRBJ2-7
v_gene: TRBV9

CDR3aa: CASSSAGGIDQPQHF
CDR3nt: TGTGCCAGCAGTTCGGCAGGGGGGATAGATCAGCCCCAGCATTTT
abundance: few
d_gene: TRBD1
j_gene: TRBJ1-5
v_gene: TRBV28

CDR3aa: CSALLGDTQYF
CDR3nt: TGCAGTGCTCTCCTGGGGGATACGCAGTATTTT
abundance: .
d_gene: .
j_gene: TRBJ2-3
v_gene: TRBV20-1

CDR3aa: CASSLIKTYEQYF
CDR3nt: TGTGCCAGCAGTTTAATAAAAACCTACGAGCAGTACTTC
abundance: few
d_gene: .
j_gene: TRBJ2-7
v_gene: TRBV28

CDR3aa: CASSSVPIRRNEKLFF
CDR3nt: TGCGCCAGCAGCTCGGTCCCAATCAGGAGGAATGAAAAACTGTTTTTT
abundance: .
d_gene: .
j_gene: TRBJ1-4
v_gene: TRBV5-1

CDR3aa: CASSPSSGTSEKKYNEQFF
CDR3nt: TGTGCCAGCAGTCCCTCATCCGGGACTAGCGAGAAAAAGTACAATGAGCAGTTCTTC
abundance: .
d_gene: TRBD2
j_gene: TRBJ2-1
v_gene: TRBV27

CDR3aa: CASSSTIKRERAKYEQYF
CDR3nt: TGTGCCAGCAGTTCCACAATCAAGCGGGAGAGGGCGAAGTACGAGCAGTACTTC
abundance: .
d_gene: TRBD2
j_gene: TRBJ2-7
v_gene: TRBV28

CDR3aa: CASSRTPYEQYF
CDR3nt: TGTGCCAGCAGCCGGACACCCTACGAGCAGTACTTC
abundance: .
d_gene: .
j_gene: TRBJ2-7
v_gene: TRBV5-6

CDR3aa: CASSASTDTQYF
CDR3nt: TGTGCCAGCAGCGCAAGCACAGATACGCAGTATTTT
abundance: once
d_gene: .
j_gene: TRBJ2-3
v_gene: TRBV5-4

CDR3aa: CASSIRAQRATNEKLFF
CDR3nt: TGTGCCAGTAGTATAAGGGCTCAGAGGGCAACTAATGAAAAACTGTTTTTT
abundance: .
d_gene: .
j_gene: TRBJ1-4
v_gene: TRBV19

CDR3aa: CASSSTSGGYNEQFF
CDR3nt: TGTGCCAGCAGTTCTACTAGCGGAGGGTACAATGAGCAGTTCTTC
abundance: .
d_gene: TRBD2
j_gene: TRBJ2-1
v_gene: TRBV7-9

CDR3aa: CASSAMGQAYEQYF
CDR3nt: TGTGCCAGCAGCGCGATGGGACAGGCCTACGAGCAGTACTTC
abundance: few
d_gene: TRBD1
j_gene: TRBJ2-7
v_gene: TRBV13

CDR3aa: CASSYFANSRNTIYF
CDR3nt: TGTGCCAGCAGCTACTTCGCGAACAGCCGGAACACCATATATTTT
abundance: few
d_gene: .
j_gene: TRBJ1-3
v_gene: TRBV5-6

CDR3aa: CASSQDFGAASNYGYTF
CDR3nt: TGCGCCAGCAGCCAAGATTTTGGGGCAGCTTCTAACTATGGCTACACCTTC
abundance: few
d_gene: .
j_gene: TRBJ1-2
v_gene: TRBV4-1